This note documents a single TCR beta chain sequence. Antigen specificity is unknown. The CDR3 is 13 amino acids. V shed 3 bases and J 3 bases; nucleotides not matched to a gene: 0. Germline V gene data show CDR1 as SGDLS and CDR2 as YYNGEE. The table came from immunoSEQ multiplex PCR; TCRdb's copy has only in-frame clones and leaves some out. The sample comprises roughly 700,000 clones, less than 85% of which are singletons, and less than 2% rests with the top ten. These data belong to a study of shared clonotypes between healthy human individuals. Overall study findings and caveats: Among donors, sharing of clonotypes was expected to be affected by sequencing depth. Non-shared clonotypes were found to have lower generation probabilities than the clonotypes that were shared by all four of the sorted-subset donors. Owing to a small donor count, the genetic and exposure-history diversity represented was limited.

The rearrangement links TRBV9 to TRBJ2-1, with TRBD1 matching over 7 bases. Source material: memory CD4+ T cells sorted from blood. Subset defined: CD45RA-negative fraction. The source of this sequence is a woman younger than 45 in good health. CDR3 DNA sequence: TGTGCCAGCAGCGGGACAGGCTACAATGAGCAGTTCTTC. Residues: CASSGTGYNEQFF.